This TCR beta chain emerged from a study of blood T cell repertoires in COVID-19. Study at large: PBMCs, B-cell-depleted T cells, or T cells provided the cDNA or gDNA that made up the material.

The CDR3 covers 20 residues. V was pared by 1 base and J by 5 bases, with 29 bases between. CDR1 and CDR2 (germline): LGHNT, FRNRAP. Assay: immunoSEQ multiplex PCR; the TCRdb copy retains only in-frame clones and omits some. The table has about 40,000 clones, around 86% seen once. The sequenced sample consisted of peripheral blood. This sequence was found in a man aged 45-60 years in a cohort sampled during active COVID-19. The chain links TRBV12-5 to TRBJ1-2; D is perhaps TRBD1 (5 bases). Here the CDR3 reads CASGLAPSRQPPVRVYGYTF. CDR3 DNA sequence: TGTGCTAGTGGTTTGGCCCCTAGTCGACAGCCTCCCGTGCGTGTTTATGGCTACACCTTC.